This is a list of T cell receptor beta chains from one sample in a study of shared clonotypes between healthy human individuals. Generated by immunoSEQ multiplex PCR, the TCRdb table keeps only in-frame clones and is missing some. The sample records about 2.3 million clones, approximately 95% being singletons. Sequencing was carried out using naive CD4+ T cells from PBMCs. These receptors originate from a man aged 18 to 29 in good health. Some clones in this sample may be carry-over from other donors' samples. Both conserved end residues are part of each CDR3. The D gene is left open where the match is weak. Clone size appears in some rows only: once, few, many, or a class for an expanded clone.

clone size: NA
V gene: TRBV12-5
J gene: TRBJ2-5
D gene: NA
CDR3 protein: CASGLGGTQYF
CDR3 DNA: TGTGCTAGTGGCTTGGGGGGGACCCAGTACTTC

clone size: NA
V gene: TRBV19
J gene: TRBJ2-7
D gene: NA
CDR3 protein: CASSIVPTGAFSYEQYF
CDR3 DNA: TGTGCCAGTAGTATAGTCCCCACGGGCGCGTTCAGTTACGAGCAGTACTTC

clone size: once
V gene: TRBV5-4
J gene: TRBJ2-1
D gene: NA
CDR3 protein: CASSLEENEQFF
CDR3 DNA: TGTGCCAGCAGCTTGGAGGAGAATGAGCAGTTCTTC

clone size: NA
V gene: TRBV9
J gene: TRBJ2-3
D gene: TRBD1
CDR3 protein: CASSVATGQGGLHTDTQYF
CDR3 DNA: TGTGCCAGCAGCGTAGCGACAGGACAGGGGGGACTACACACAGATACGCAGTATTTT

clone size: NA
V gene: TRBV5-6
J gene: TRBJ1-4
D gene: TRBD1
CDR3 protein: CASSFRPRQGYEKLFF
CDR3 DNA: TGTGCCAGCAGCTTCCGGCCGAGACAGGGTTACGAAAAACTGTTTTTT

clone size: NA
V gene: TRBV2
J gene: TRBJ2-7
D gene: NA
CDR3 protein: CASQKRATVPYEQYF
CDR3 DNA: TGTGCCAGCCAAAAGAGGGCTACAGTCCCCTACGAGCAGTACTTC

clone size: NA
V gene: TRBV28
J gene: TRBJ1-5
D gene: NA
CDR3 protein: CASSLGANQPQHF
CDR3 DNA: TGTGCCAGCAGTTTAGGGGCAAATCAGCCCCAGCATTTT

clone size: NA
V gene: TRBV7-9
J gene: TRBJ1-4
D gene: NA
CDR3 protein: CASSTGKGAKLFF
CDR3 DNA: TGTGCCAGCAGCACCGGAAAGGGCGCAAAACTGTTTTTT

clone size: NA
V gene: TRBV28
J gene: TRBJ2-2
D gene: TRBD2
CDR3 protein: CASSLGLASTGELFF
CDR3 DNA: TGTGCCAGCAGTTTAGGACTAGCGAGCACCGGGGAGCTGTTTTTT

clone size: NA
V gene: TRBV6-1
J gene: TRBJ1-2
D gene: NA
CDR3 protein: CASSETGIGGYGYTF
CDR3 DNA: TGTGCCAGCAGTGAAACAGGGATAGGAGGCTATGGCTACACCTTC

clone size: NA
V gene: TRBV18
J gene: TRBJ2-7
D gene: NA
CDR3 protein: CASSLRNWDEQYF
CDR3 DNA: TGTGCCAGCTCCCTCAGGAACTGGGACGAGCAGTACTTC

clone size: NA
V gene: TRBV5-6
J gene: TRBJ1-2
D gene: TRBD1
CDR3 protein: CASSLGQGTTGYTF
CDR3 DNA: TGTGCCAGCAGCTTGGGACAGGGCACCACGGGGTACACCTTC

clone size: NA
V gene: TRBV28
J gene: TRBJ1-2
D gene: NA
CDR3 protein: CASSSFYGYTF
CDR3 DNA: TGTGCCAGCAGTTCCTTCTATGGCTACACCTTC

clone size: NA
V gene: TRBV5-1
J gene: TRBJ2-4
D gene: NA
CDR3 protein: CASSLFGRENIQYF
CDR3 DNA: TGCGCCAGCAGCTTGTTTGGCAGAGAAAACATTCAGTACTTC

clone size: NA
V gene: TRBV29-1
J gene: TRBJ2-4
D gene: NA
CDR3 protein: CSVVIFGSRGDIQYF
CDR3 DNA: TGCAGCGTTGTCATCTTCGGAAGCAGGGGAGACATTCAGTACTTC

clone size: NA
V gene: TRBV5-4
J gene: TRBJ2-2
D gene: TRBD2
CDR3 protein: CASSLGGLAGTGELFF
CDR3 DNA: TGTGCCAGCAGCTTGGGGGGACTAGCGGGAACCGGGGAGCTGTTTTTT

clone size: NA
V gene: TRBV5-4
J gene: TRBJ2-1
D gene: NA
CDR3 protein: CASSLPGYNEQFF
CDR3 DNA: TGTGCCAGCAGCTTGCCAGGCTACAATGAGCAGTTCTTC

clone size: NA
V gene: TRBV4-1
J gene: TRBJ2-7
D gene: TRBD2
CDR3 protein: CASSQGVSGTSLNYEQYF
CDR3 DNA: TGCGCCAGCAGCCAAGGAGTGTCTGGGACTAGCCTTAACTACGAGCAGTACTTC

clone size: once
V gene: TRBV18
J gene: TRBJ2-7
D gene: NA
CDR3 protein: CASSEGVTSYEQYF
CDR3 DNA: TGTGCCAGCTCAGAAGGGGTAACGTCCTACGAGCAGTACTTC

clone size: once
V gene: TRBV6-1
J gene: TRBJ2-5
D gene: NA
CDR3 protein: CASSEVARQETQYF
CDR3 DNA: TGTGCCAGCAGTGAAGTAGCGAGACAAGAGACCCAGTACTTC

clone size: few
V gene: TRBV4-2
J gene: TRBJ1-2
D gene: NA
CDR3 protein: CASSQSNYGYTF
CDR3 DNA: TGTGCCAGCAGCCAATCTAACTATGGCTACACCTTC

clone size: NA
V gene: TRBV6-6
J gene: TRBJ1-1
D gene: NA
CDR3 protein: CASSYVGARTEAFF
CDR3 DNA: TGTGCCAGCAGTTATGTGGGGGCGAGGACTGAAGCTTTCTTT

clone size: NA
V gene: TRBV18
J gene: TRBJ2-7
D gene: NA
CDR3 protein: CASSPQSSIDEQYF
CDR3 DNA: TGTGCCAGCTCACCACAGTCGAGTATCGACGAGCAGTACTTC

clone size: NA
V gene: TRBV9
J gene: TRBJ2-7
D gene: NA
CDR3 protein: CASSVGVGGREQYF
CDR3 DNA: TGTGCCAGCAGCGTAGGGGTAGGGGGACGGGAGCAGTACTTC

clone size: NA
V gene: TRBV5-8
J gene: TRBJ1-6
D gene: NA
CDR3 protein: CASSFRRGNNSPLHF
CDR3 DNA: TGTGCCAGCAGCTTCAGAAGGGGGAATAATTCACCCCTCCACTTT

clone size: NA
V gene: TRBV14
J gene: TRBJ2-2
D gene: NA
CDR3 protein: CASSQVIPTKTNTGELFF
CDR3 DNA: TGTGCCAGCAGCCAAGTAATTCCAACGAAAACGAACACCGGGGAGCTGTTTTTT

clone size: NA
V gene: TRBV5-6
J gene: TRBJ1-2
D gene: TRBD1
CDR3 protein: CASSLSGGDRGYGYTF
CDR3 DNA: TGTGCCAGCAGCTTATCCGGAGGCGACAGGGGATATGGCTACACCTTC

clone size: NA
V gene: TRBV29-1
J gene: TRBJ2-1
D gene: NA
CDR3 protein: CSIREQGIGEQFF
CDR3 DNA: TGCAGCATTAGGGAACAGGGCATAGGTGAGCAGTTCTTC

clone size: NA
V gene: TRBV2
J gene: TRBJ2-3
D gene: NA
CDR3 protein: CASSYLGSVGPSTDTQYF
CDR3 DNA: TGTGCCAGCAGTTACTTAGGAAGCGTGGGTCCTAGCACAGATACGCAGTATTTT

clone size: NA
V gene: TRBV5-4
J gene: TRBJ2-7
D gene: NA
CDR3 protein: CASSSSGDGGYEQYF
CDR3 DNA: TGTGCCAGCAGTTCTTCCGGGGACGGGGGCTACGAGCAGTACTTC

clone size: NA
V gene: TRBV18
J gene: TRBJ2-4
D gene: NA
CDR3 protein: CASSLRGDGENIQYF
CDR3 DNA: TGTGCCAGCTCACTAAGGGGAGACGGGGAAAACATTCAGTACTTC

clone size: NA
V gene: TRBV9
J gene: TRBJ2-1
D gene: NA
CDR3 protein: CASSVADSRQAYNEQFF
CDR3 DNA: TGTGCCAGCAGCGTAGCCGACAGTAGGCAGGCCTACAATGAGCAGTTCTTC

clone size: NA
V gene: TRBV5-5
J gene: TRBJ2-2
D gene: NA
CDR3 protein: CASSVMKLAGANTGELFF
CDR3 DNA: TGTGCCAGCAGCGTTATGAAGCTAGCAGGTGCGAACACCGGGGAGCTGTTTTTT

clone size: NA
V gene: TRBV25-1
J gene: TRBJ2-7
D gene: NA
CDR3 protein: CASSELGRSYEQYF
CDR3 DNA: TGTGCCAGCAGTGAACTAGGACGGTCCTACGAGCAGTACTTC

clone size: NA
V gene: TRBV11-2
J gene: TRBJ2-2
D gene: TRBD2
CDR3 protein: CASSWGLAGGRTGELFF
CDR3 DNA: TGTGCCAGCAGCTGGGGACTAGCGGGAGGTCGCACCGGGGAGCTGTTTTTT

clone size: NA
V gene: TRBV2
J gene: TRBJ1-5
D gene: TRBD1
CDR3 protein: CASSEDTGVGQPQHF
CDR3 DNA: TGTGCCAGCAGTGAAGATACAGGGGTGGGGCAGCCCCAGCATTTT

clone size: NA
V gene: TRBV7-3
J gene: TRBJ2-3
D gene: NA
CDR3 protein: CASSADRSTDTQYF
CDR3 DNA: TGTGCCAGCAGTGCCGACAGAAGCACAGATACGCAGTATTTT

clone size: NA
V gene: TRBV7-8
J gene: TRBJ2-1
D gene: TRBD2
CDR3 protein: CASTQAGGSYNEQFF
CDR3 DNA: TGTGCCAGCACCCAAGCGGGAGGTTCCTACAATGAGCAGTTCTTC

clone size: NA
V gene: TRBV9
J gene: TRBJ2-5
D gene: NA
CDR3 protein: CASSSGETQYF
CDR3 DNA: TGTGCCAGCAGCTCAGGGGAGACCCAGTACTTC

clone size: NA
V gene: TRBV27
J gene: TRBJ1-2
D gene: TRBD1
CDR3 protein: CASSVPGQGRYGYTF
CDR3 DNA: TGTGCCAGCAGTGTACCGGGACAGGGAAGGTATGGCTACACCTTC

clone size: NA
V gene: TRBV7-3
J gene: TRBJ2-5
D gene: NA
CDR3 protein: CASSLSRDGEETQYF
CDR3 DNA: TGTGCCAGCAGCTTAAGCCGGGACGGAGAGGAGACCCAGTACTTC

clone size: NA
V gene: TRBV7-8
J gene: TRBJ2-1
D gene: NA
CDR3 protein: CASRGYSLLNEQFF
CDR3 DNA: TGTGCCAGCAGGGGGTATAGCTTATTGAATGAGCAGTTCTTC